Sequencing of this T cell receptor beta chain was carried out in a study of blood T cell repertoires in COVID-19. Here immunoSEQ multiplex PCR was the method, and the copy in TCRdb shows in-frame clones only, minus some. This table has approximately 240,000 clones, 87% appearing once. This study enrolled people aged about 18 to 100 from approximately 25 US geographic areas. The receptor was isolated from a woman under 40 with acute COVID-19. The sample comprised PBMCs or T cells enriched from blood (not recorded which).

CDR3 amino acids: CASSSPSVSYNEQFF. The CDR3 nucleotides read TGTGCCAGCAGCTCCCCTAGCGTATCCTACAATGAGCAGTTCTTC. The chain recombines TRBV7-9 with TRBJ2-1; D perhaps matches TRBD2 (6 bases). This CDR3 has 15 residues. Germline CDR1 and CDR2: SEHNR and FQNEAQ (reference sequence). V lost 4 bases and J lost 1, with 11 bases in between.